These 17 T cell receptor beta chains share one sample of origin, sequenced in a study of tumor-infiltrating lymphocytes in localized non-small cell lung cancer (dated by TCRdb to the early 2020s). Receptors were amplified or captured by the immunoSEQ multiplex PCR assay. The immuneACCESS repertoire file appears here via TCRdb, limited to in-frame rearrangements. These files lack a portion of the clones; in checked studies, under half of the deficit traces to unresolved V genes, and the cause of the others is not known. Here the sample has 10,000 to 13,000 clones; about 69% occur a single time. In total, the top ten clones hold about 9.7% of the sample. Input material: lung tumor tissue. The origin of the receptors is a human donor with non-small cell lung cancer.

The rearrangement links TRBV10-3 to TRBJ1-2; 12 bases are shared with TRBD1. CDR3 length: 15 residues. CDR1 and CDR2 from the germline V gene are ENHRY and SYGVKD. V gave up 3 bases and J gave up 8 bases; unmatched junction bases: 7. This chain's CDR3 is CAISDQGQGARGYTF. Here the CDR3 DNA reads TGTGCCATCAGTGACCAGGGACAGGGGGCGCGAGGCTACACCTTC.

This clone was seen a handful of times. The chain is built from TRBV2 and TRBJ2-2; D tentatively fits TRBD1 or TRBD2 (5 bases each). Germline lookup yields CDR1 SNHLY and CDR2 FYNNEI. The CDR3 covers 14 residues. Between the trimmed V and J ends, which lost 5 bases and 0 bases, there was a span of 7 bases. For the CDR3, the DNA is TGTGCCAGCAGTCCGGGGCCGAACACCGGGGAGCTGTTTTTT. Its protein is CASSPGPNTGELFF.

The genes are TRBV30 and TRBJ1-5; D gene ambiguous. The CDR3 has 14 amino acids. CDR1 GTSNPN and CDR2 SVGIG come from the germline V gene (reference sequence). V was clipped by 3 bases and J by 6 bases, with 15 bases between them. CDR3 protein: CAWSRSDPRQPQHF. Here the CDR3 DNA reads TGTGCCTGGAGCCGCTCGGATCCTCGTCAGCCCCAGCATTTT.

In DNA, the CDR3 is TGTGCCAGCAGCTTGAGGACAGGGAGACCCTACAATGAGCAGTTCTTC. This encodes CASSLRTGRPYNEQFF. The V call is TRBV7-8, the J call TRBJ2-1; 8 bases are shared with TRBD1. The CDR3 is 16 residues long. Per the germline V gene, CDR1 is SGHVS and CDR2 is FQNEAQ. V was clipped by 3 bases and J by 2 bases; unmatched bases: 6.

This clone was picked up a small number of times. CDR3 bases: TGTGCCAGCAGCCCGGGACTAGCCGCGGGATACGAGCAGTACTTC. Translating gives CASSPGLAAGYEQYF. The chain couples TRBV5-6 to TRBJ2-7; 9 bases line up with TRBD2. CDR1 SGHDT and CDR2 YYEEEE come from the germline V gene. The CDR3 sequence is 15 residues long. J lost 4 bases, V lost 4 bases, and 9 bases had no gene match. Full variable domain (remainder filled in from reference TRBV5-6 and TRBJ2-7): DAGVTQSPTHLIKTRGQQVTLRCSPKSGHDTVSWYQQALGQGPQFIFQYYEEEERQRGNFPDRFSGHQFPNYSSELNVNALLLGDSALYLCASSPGLAAGYEQYFGPGTRLTVT.

V is TRBV6-5 and J is TRBJ1-2; 8 nucleotides line up with TRBD1. The ends lost 4 bases at V and 4 bases at J; junction bases unmatched: 5. From germline, CDR1 is MNHEY and CDR2 SVGAGI. CDR3 length: 14 amino acids. The DNA of the CDR3 is TGTGCCAGCAGTTTGAACAGGGGGACCTATGGCTACACCTTC. It translates to CASSLNRGTYGYTF.

The rearrangement links TRBV5-4 to TRBJ2-3; TRBD1 matches at 9 bases. CDR3 length: 15 residues. The trim removed 4 bases at V and 2 bases at J, leaving 5 bases unmatched. Germline loops: CDR1 SGHNT, CDR2 YYREEE (reference sequence). The CDR3 spells CASSPGTGYTDTQYF. CDR3 sequence (DNA): TGTGCCAGCAGCCCCGGGACAGGGTACACAGATACGCAGTATTTT.

The chain employs TRBV25-1 and TRBJ2-5; tentatively, D is TRBD1 or TRBD2 (5 bases each). CDR3 length: 13 amino acids. CDR1 and CDR2 (germline): MGHDK, SYGVNS. The V gene lost 6 bases and the J gene lost 9 bases, with 17 bases spanning the gap. CDR3 DNA: TGTGCCAGCAGCCTGGGACGGGAATACCCCCAGTACTTC. Amino acid sequence: CASSLGREYPQYF.

The DNA for the CDR3 is TGTGCCAGAAGCTTAACACCATGGACTTTTCCCTACGAGCAGTACTTC. Its translation: CARSLTPWTFPYEQYF. The J gene is TRBJ2-7, the V gene TRBV7-5; the table's D gene call, TRBD2, was not cross checked with the DNA. TRBV7-5 is recorded as a pseudogene. CDR3 length equals 16 residues.

The chain joins TRBV5-1 to TRBJ2-7, with D perhaps TRBD2 (6 bases). The V end lost 5 bases, the J end lost 3 bases, and 12 bases lay between the germline ends. Germline values: CDR1 SGHRS, CDR2 YFSETQ. The CDR3 contains 13 residues. CDR3 sequence: CASREGHGYEQYF. In DNA form, the CDR3 reads TGCGCCAGCAGGGAGGGGCACGGCTACGAGCAGTACTTC. Based on the CDR3 plus reference TRBV5-1 and TRBJ2-7, the full variable domain is KAGVTQTPRYLIKTRGQQVTLSCSPISGHRSVSWYQQTPGQGLQFLFEYFSETQRNKGNFPGRFSGRQFSNSRSEMNVSTLELGDSALYLCASREGHGYEQYFGPGTRLTVT.

Only a few counts were recorded for this clone. This sequence joins TRBV7-2 and TRBJ2-3; no clear D. V was cut by 5 bases and J by 2 bases, with 5 bases left in between. CDR1 is SGHTA and CDR2 is FQGNSA in the germline V gene. The CDR3 sequence is 12 residues long. The CDR3 DNA follows: TGTGCCAGCAGCCCATCCACAGATACGCAGTATTTT. Its translation: CASSPSTDTQYF.

CDR3 DNA sequence: TGCGCCAGCAGTGGGTTACCGACTAGCCTCAATGAGCAGTTCTTC. It is translated as CASSGLPTSLNEQFF. The chain uses TRBV10-1 and TRBJ2-1; 7 bases fit TRBD2. Germline lookup yields CDR1 WNHNN and CDR2 SYGVQD (reference sequence). The V segment lost 4 bases and the J segment 6 bases; nucleotides outside the gene matches: 9. This CDR3 spans 15 amino acids.

The chain combines TRBV18 with TRBJ2-3; D may be TRBD1 (6 bases). The germline V and J ends were trimmed by 3 bases and 3 bases, with 16 bases remaining between them. The CDR3 sequence is 16 residues long. From germline, CDR1 is KGHSH and CDR2 LQKENI. For the CDR3, the DNA is TGTGCCAGCTCACCTTCTCGGTGGGGGCTGACAGATACGCAGTATTTT. Encoded protein: CASSPSRWGLTDTQYF.

The gene calls are TRBV18 and TRBJ1-5; D is unresolved. In germline, CDR1 is KGHSH, CDR2 LQKENI. The CDR3 contains 14 residues. With 3 bases removed from V and 5 bases from J, the gap between germline ends came to 11 bases. CDR3 in amino acids: CASSPTKTDQPQHF. The CDR3 region has the DNA TGTGCCAGCTCACCTACCAAGACTGATCAGCCCCAGCATTTT. The complete variable domain, with remaining parts taken from reference TRBV18 and TRBJ1-5, reads NAGVMQNPRHLVRRRGQEARLRCSPMKGHSHVYWYRQLPEEGLKFMVYLQKENIIDESGMPKERFSAEFPKEGPSILRIQQVVRGDSAAYFCASSPTKTDQPQHFGDGTRLSIL.

V usage is TRBV4-3 and J usage is TRBJ2-5; TRBD1 is a possible D gene (5 bases). Germline values: CDR1 LGHNA, CDR2 YSLEER. Trimming cost V 0 bases and J 5 bases, with 13 bases left between them. This CDR3 is 15 amino acids long. The CDR3 here is CASSQDVGRAETQYF. The CDR3 DNA follows: TGCGCCAGCAGCCAAGATGTGGGCAGGGCGGAGACCCAGTACTTC.

To note about this clone: Germline is not matched at one junction end, which may reflect a read error. The chain couples TRBV6-6 to TRBJ1-2; no definite D call. The CDR3 covers 10 residues. The germline gives CDR1 MNHNY, CDR2 SVGAGI (reference sequence). The CDR3 protein is CASSERAGAF. The CDR3 region has the DNA TGTGCCAGCAGTGAAAGGGCAGGTGCATTC.

This clone was counted a few times. The rearrangement joins TRBV7-2 to TRBJ2-2; 8 bases match TRBD1. V lost 0 bases and J lost 7; bases outside the gene matches: 4. This CDR3 is built from 15 residues. CDR1 and CDR2 from the germline V gene are SGHTA and FQGNSA. CDR3 sequence: CASSLAQGAHGELFF. In DNA, the CDR3 is TGTGCCAGCAGCTTAGCGCAGGGGGCCCACGGGGAGCTGTTTTTT. Variable domain in full (rest from reference TRBV7-2 and TRBJ2-2): GAGVSQSPSNKVTEKGKDVELRCDPISGHTALYWYRQSLGQGLEFLIYFQGNSAPDKSGLPSDRFSAERTGGSVSTLTIQRTQQEDSAVYLCASSLAQGAHGELFFGEGSRLTVL.